This T cell receptor (beta chain) was identified during a study of T cell responses to AZD1222 COVID-19 vaccine. This clone is a singleton in its sample. Clones were sequenced by immunoSEQ multiplex PCR, and TCRdb holds only the in-frame ones, with some missing. The profile covers over 110,000 clones, with roughly 90% appearing a single time and around 1.6% taken by the ten largest. This clonotype was obtained from an adult who received the AZD1222 COVID-19 vaccine. The source material was peripheral blood, sampled 28 days after the second AZD1222 dose.

CDR3 amino acids: CSVEKSTGELFF. The CDR3 bases are TGCAGCGTTGAAAAATCCACCGGGGAGCTGTTTTTT. The chain recombines TRBV29-1 with TRBJ2-2, with D unresolved. V lost 2 bases to trimming and J lost 4 bases, with 5 bases between them. The CDR3 is 12 residues long. Germline lookup yields CDR1 SQVTM and CDR2 ANQGSEA.